A single count supports the clone carrying this TCR beta chain. This entry comes from a study of blood T cell repertoires in COVID-19. Study in general: There were acute and convalescent COVID-19 samples, and they came from the United States, Italy and Spain.

Participants were aged roughly 18 to 89 years from about two dozen US areas. Researchers sorted participants into cohorts using their self-reported clinical history. Germline values: CDR1 MDHEN, CDR2 SYDVKM. The V gene lost 6 bases and the J gene lost 7 bases, with 16 bases spanning the gap. The CDR3 contains 14 residues. The data were produced by immunoSEQ multiplex PCR, yet TCRdb's version contains in-frame clones alone and is incomplete. The repertoire has some 200,000 clones, roughly four fifths of them found once; the top ten carry about 9%. The sequenced sample was PBMCs or T cells enriched from blood (not recorded which). This chain uses TRBV28 with TRBJ1-5; possibly TRBD1 for D (6 bases). The origin of this receptor is a man between 35 and 55 years old who had recovered from COVID-19. CDR3 loop: CASSVNREIQPQHF. CDR3 nucleotide sequence: TGTGCCAGCAGCGTTAACAGGGAAATACAGCCCCAGCATTTT.